The 2 T cell receptor beta chains below all came from one sample that was sequenced in a study of blood T cell repertoires in COVID-19 (TCRdb year 2020). Library creation used the immunoSEQ multiplex PCR assay. The source is immuneACCESS, and TCRdb retained only in-frame sequences with V and J called. Part of the clones is not carried over; for the studies checked, unresolved V genes explain less than half of this, and the remainder is unexplained. Counted in this sample were fewer than 300,000 clones; 82% of them appeared once. The ten largest clones represent roughly 3.1% of the sample. What was sequenced was peripheral blood. The receptors were gathered from a woman younger than 35 with acute or convalescent COVID-19.

The CDR3 loop is CASSLAVVAADTQYF. As DNA, the CDR3 is TGTGCCAGCAGCTTAGCGGTGGTAGCCGCAGATACGCAGTATTTT. The chain is built from TRBV7-2 and TRBJ2-3, with unresolved D. The germline V gene encodes CDR1 SGHTA and CDR2 FQGNSA. This CDR3 comprises 15 residues. The V and J ends lost 0 bases and 4 bases respectively, with 11 bases between them.

The chain is built from TRBV11-3 and TRBJ2-3; the D gene is possibly TRBD2 (6 bases). The germline gives CDR1 SGHNT, CDR2 YENEEA. The ends were cut back, 0 bases at V and 5 bases at J, with 27 bases in the middle. The CDR3 has 20 residues. This CDR3 is CASSLDTGPIASLAQDTQYF. The DNA of the CDR3 is TGTGCCAGCAGCTTAGACACAGGTCCGATAGCCTCTCTAGCGCAAGATACGCAGTATTTT. Filled out from reference TRBV11-3 and TRBJ2-3, the complete variable domain reads EAGVVQSPRYKIIEKKQPVAFWCNPISGHNTLYWYLQNLGQGPELLIRYENEEAVDDSQLPKDRFSAERLKGVDSTLKIQPAELGDSAVYLCASSLDTGPIASLAQDTQYFGPGTRLTVL.